This T cell receptor (beta chain) was recovered during a study of blood T cell repertoires in COVID-19. Study overall: Acute and convalescent COVID-19 samples came from the United States, Italy and Spain.

Symptom resolution, clearance, or two negative PCRs marked donors in Cohort 3 as recovered. Profiled with immunoSEQ multiplex PCR; TCRdb holds only in-frame clones, not every one. Altogether about 480,000 clones are present, approximately 87% being singletons, with the ten largest covering approximately 2%. With 0 bases removed from V and 8 bases from J, the gap between germline ends came to 13 bases. CDR1 is GTSNPN and CDR2 is SVGIG in the germline V gene (reference sequence). The CDR3 runs to 14 residues. The chain recombines TRBV30 with TRBJ1-4, with no clear D. Sequencing was performed on PBMCs or T cells enriched from blood (not recorded which). This TCR derives from a woman in her 40s who had recovered from COVID-19. CDR3 in DNA: TGTGCCTGGAGTGTACTTGTATTCGGGGAAAAACTGTTTTTT. Protein product: CAWSVLVFGEKLFF.